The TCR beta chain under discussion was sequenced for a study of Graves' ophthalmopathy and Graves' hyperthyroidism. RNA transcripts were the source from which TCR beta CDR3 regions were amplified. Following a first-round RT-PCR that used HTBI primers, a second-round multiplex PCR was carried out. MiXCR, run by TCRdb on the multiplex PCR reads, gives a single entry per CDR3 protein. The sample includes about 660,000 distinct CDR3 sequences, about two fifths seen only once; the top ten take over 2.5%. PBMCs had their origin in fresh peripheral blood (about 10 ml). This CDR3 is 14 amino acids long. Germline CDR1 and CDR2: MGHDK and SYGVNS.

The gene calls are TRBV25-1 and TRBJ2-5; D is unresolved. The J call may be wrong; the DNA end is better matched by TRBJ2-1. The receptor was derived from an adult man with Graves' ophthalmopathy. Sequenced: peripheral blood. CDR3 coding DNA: TGTGCCAGCAGTGAATCAGAGAACCCCCGTGAGCAGTTCTTC. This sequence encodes CASSESENPREQFF.